This is a list of T cell receptor beta chains from one sample in a study of early T cells in non-severe SARS-CoV-2 infection. Using its own MiXCR run on the 5' RACE reads, TCRdb lists one record per CDR3 protein. This table has roughly 26,000 distinct CDR3 sequences, approximately 4.1% appearing once. Sample: whole blood. The origin of the receptors is an adult who was a healthcare worker with PCR-confirmed SARS-CoV-2 infection or an uninfected control (not recorded which). Both conserved end residues are part of each CDR3. A D gene is named only where the DNA matches it firmly. A row's size may be missing; if present it is once, few, many or a size class.

j_gene,abundance,v_gene,d_gene,CDR3nt,CDR3aa
TRBJ1-1,many,TRBV6-1,.,TGTGCCAGCAGTGAAGTGGGACTCAAAGCTTTCTTT,CASSEVGLKAFF
TRBJ1-4,many,TRBV29-1,.,TGCAGCGTTGGGATAGGGACTAATGAAAAACTGTTTTTT,CSVGIGTNEKLFF
TRBJ1-4,many,TRBV11-2,.,TGTGCCAGCAGCCTCCAGAGTGGGAATGAAAAACTGTTTTTT,CASSLQSGNEKLFF
TRBJ2-3,many,TRBV11-2,TRBD2,TGTGCCAGCCGAAACATAAAGCGGGATCTCCCAGATACGCAGTATTTT,CASRNIKRDLPDTQYF
TRBJ2-1,many,TRBV18,TRBD2,TGTGCCAGCTCACCAGGGGCGGGGACTAGGGATGAGCAGTTCTTC,CASSPGAGTRDEQFF
TRBJ2-7,.,TRBV7-2,.,TGTGCCAGCAGCTTGGGGAAGCACGAGCAGTACTTC,CASSLGKHEQYF
TRBJ1-6,many,TRBV5-1,TRBD1,TGCGCCAGCAGCTTGCGACAGGGGAATTCACCCCTCCACTTT,CASSLRQGNSPLHF
TRBJ1-4,many,TRBV20-1,.,TGCAGTGTCCGGACGGGGCCTAATGAAAAACTGTTTTTT,CSVRTGPNEKLFF
TRBJ1-1,many,TRBV20-1,.,TGCAGTGCTAGGTCCGGGGGCGCCGACACTGAAGCTTTCTTT,CSARSGGADTEAFF
TRBJ2-3,.,TRBV7-2,TRBD1,TGTGCCAGCAGCTACTCACCGTTGGGACAGGGGATGGATACGCAGTATTTT,CASSYSPLGQGMDTQYF
TRBJ2-7,few,TRBV21-1,.,TGTGCCAGCAGCAAAAAGACATCCTACGAGCAGTACTTC,CASSKKTSYEQYF
TRBJ2-2,many,TRBV30,.,TGTGCCTGGAGTAGGGCTAGCAACACCGGGGAGCTGTTTTTT,CAWSRASNTGELFF
TRBJ2-1,many,TRBV5-1,.,TGCGCCAGCAGCTCCCGTTTAGCGGCAAGCAATGAGCAGTTCTTC,CASSSRLAASNEQFF
TRBJ2-7,many,TRBV20-1,TRBD2,TGCAGTGCCGGGAGGGCTCGATTAGCGGGAGCCCTCTCCGAGCAGTACTTC,CSAGRARLAGALSEQYF
TRBJ1-5,many,TRBV18,.,TGTGCCAGCTCTCGGGAGTTTACTAGCAATCAGCCCCAGCATTTT,CASSREFTSNQPQHF
TRBJ2-5,.,TRBV11-2,.,TGTGCCAGCAGCTTAGACTCCCGCGGGACAAGATTTGGGACCCAGTACTTC,CASSLDSRGTRFGTQYF
TRBJ2-1,many,TRBV9,.,TGTGCCAGCAGCCGGAGGTTGGGCGATGGTAATGAGCAGTTCTTC,CASSRRLGDGNEQFF
TRBJ2-7,.,TRBV7-8,.,TGTGCCAGCAGCTTATACTCTGTTTCCTACGAGCAGTACTTC,CASSLYSVSYEQYF
TRBJ2-2,few,TRBV29-1,TRBD1,TGCAGCGTTAACAGGGGGACCGGGGAGCTGTTTTTT,CSVNRGTGELFF
TRBJ2-3,.,TRBV7-9,TRBD2,TGTGCCAGCAGCTTACCCACATTACTAGCGGGGACGGCAGATACGCAGTATTTT,CASSLPTLLAGTADTQYF
TRBJ1-4,many,TRBV19,.,TGTGCCAGTAGCCCTCTCGACCGCAAACTGTTTTTT,CASSPLDRKLFF
TRBJ2-7,many,TRBV30,TRBD1,TGTGCCTGGAGAGGGACAGGGGCCTACGAGCAGTACTTC,CAWRGTGAYEQYF
TRBJ2-2,few,TRBV3-1,.,TGTGCCAGCAGCCAAGCACAGGGCAGCACCGGGGAGCTGTTTTTT,CASSQAQGSTGELFF
TRBJ1-1,many,TRBV4-3,.,TGCGCCAGCAGCCCCTCATTGACGGTGAACACTGAAGCTTTCTTT,CASSPSLTVNTEAFF
TRBJ2-3,many,TRBV30,.,TGTGCCTGGAGTGTAAGAGGGGCAGATACGCAGTATTTT,CAWSVRGADTQYF
TRBJ2-1,many,TRBV7-2,.,TGTGCCAGCAGCTTATTCCCAAGTGTAGGGAGCCCTAGCTCCTACAATGAGCAGTTCTTC,CASSLFPSVGSPSSYNEQFF
TRBJ1-2,many,TRBV18,TRBD1,TGTGCCAGCTCCGCCGGGACAGGGATGGACTATGGCTACACCTTC,CASSAGTGMDYGYTF
TRBJ2-3,many,TRBV5-4,.,TGTGCCAGCAGCCGGCGAGTAGATACGCAGTATTTT,CASSRRVDTQYF
TRBJ2-7,.,TRBV20-1,TRBD2,TGCAGTGCTAGAGTTATACTAGCGGGAGATGCCTACGAGCAGTACTTC,CSARVILAGDAYEQYF
TRBJ2-5,many,TRBV29-1,TRBD2,TGCAGCGCCCGCCCAGGGCTGGGAGGGCAAGAGACCCAGTACTTC,CSARPGLGGQETQYF
TRBJ2-5,many,TRBV10-2,TRBD2,TGCGCCAGCAAAGTCGGGACTAGCGGGGGGACCCAGTACTTC,CASKVGTSGGTQYF